The 4 T cell receptor beta chains presented below share a single source sample, sequenced in a study of CD8+CD57+ T cells in acquired aplastic anemia (dated by TCRdb to the late 2010s). Sequencer: Illumina HiSeq 2000. Genomic DNA served as template for TCR beta VDJ combination and CDR3 sequence profiling. TCRdb applied fastp at Q25 and MiXCR to the public reads, then kept only in-frame beta chains. Each record represents a unique CDR3 protein, reported with the most common genes and DNA among its rows. The sample contains fewer than 150,000 distinct CDR3 sequences, over 45% of them found a single time. The ten largest clones take up about 2.5% of the sample. Sequencing was performed on sorted CD4+, CD8+, or CD8+CD57+ T cells (not recorded which) from PBMCs. The origin of the receptors is a human donor in good health, serving as a control.

Comments on this clonotype: The junction and the germline gene differ at one end; a read error may be behind it. The chain combines TRBV7-7 with TRBJ2-1; D might be TRBD1 or TRBD2, each matching 5 bases. In germline, CDR1 is SSHAT, CDR2 FNYEAQ (reference sequence). This CDR3 has 14 residues. The CDR3: CASSLTVGHNEQFF. CDR3 nucleotide sequence: TGTGCTAGCAGCTTAACAGTGGGACACAATGAGCAGTTCTTC.

This clonotype appeared many times. The chain uses TRBV20-1 and TRBJ2-5, with no clear D. This CDR3 spans 14 amino acids. CDR1 and CDR2 (germline): DFQATT, SNEGSKA (reference sequence). Trimming took 6 bases from V and 4 from J, leaving 18 bases between them. CDR3 in DNA: TGCAGTGCCCCAGTCCCTTTAGCTGGAGAGACCCAGTACTTC. The encoded protein is CSAPVPLAGETQYF.

Judged by abundance, this clonotype is medium-sized (0.01 to 0.1%). The chain uses TRBV10-3 and TRBJ2-7; D call uncertain. Trimming removed 0 bases at V and 1 base at J, with 1 base between. The CDR3 contains 12 residues. Germline CDR1 reads ENHRY; CDR2 reads SYGVKD. CDR3 loop: CAISESSYEQYF. CDR3 bases: TGTGCCATCAGTGAGTCGTCCTACGAGCAGTACTTC.

J is TRBJ1-1 and V is TRBV5-4; no firm D call. Trimming shortened V by 4 bases and J by 1 base, and 2 bases separated the two germline ends. Per germline, CDR1 SGHNT and CDR2 YYREEE (reference sequence). This CDR3 is 11 amino acids long. As DNA, the CDR3 is TGTGCCAGCAGCGCGAACACTGAAGCTTTCTTT. This codes for CASSANTEAFF.